The 27 T cell receptor beta chains below were found in one sample sequenced in a study of long-term antiretroviral therapy in people with HIV. immunoSEQ v3.0 was run at survey level. Profiled with immunoSEQ multiplex PCR; TCRdb holds only in-frame clones, not every one. This sample carries about 37,000 clones, 83% of them seen once, and the ten largest clones take around 5.9%. The source material was unsorted PBMCs, sampled 1 year after starting antiretroviral therapy. The receptor source for this set is a man younger than 35 with HIV.

The chain has TRBV19 and TRBJ1-2; no clear D gene. Trimming stripped 1 base from V and 2 bases from J, with 11 bases between. The length of the CDR3 is 15 residues. The germline V gene encodes CDR1 LNHDA and CDR2 SQIVND (reference sequence). This chain's CDR3 is CASSIANAGNYGYTF. As DNA, the CDR3 is TGTGCCAGTAGTATAGCTAACGCGGGGAACTATGGCTACACCTTC.

This chain joins TRBV19 and TRBJ1-3; D perhaps matches TRBD1 (6 bases). This CDR3 comprises 19 residues. Trimming shortened V by 6 bases and J by 3 bases, and 27 bases separated the two germline ends. Per the germline V gene, CDR1 is LNHDA and CDR2 is SQIVND (reference sequence). CDR3 residues: CASSLLYRDKEVDGNTIYF. The DNA for the CDR3 is TGTGCCAGTAGCCTACTTTATCGGGACAAAGAAGTAGATGGAAACACCATATATTTT.

Here the CDR3 reads CASSSPLQGSSGNTIYF. The CDR3 DNA is TGTGCCAGCAGCTCTCCTCTACAAGGTAGCTCTGGAAACACCATATATTTT. The J gene is TRBJ1-3, the V gene TRBV5-5; no firm D call. The CDR3 contains 17 residues. V gave up 3 bases and J gave up 0 bases, with 16 bases separating them. The germline V gene encodes CDR1 SGHKS and CDR2 YYEKEE (reference sequence).

The chain links TRBV6-4 to TRBJ1-2, with no clear D. V was shortened by 0 bases and J by 6 bases, with 14 bases between the two germline ends. In germline, CDR1 is MRHNA, CDR2 SNTAGT. The CDR3 extends over 15 amino acids. In nucleotides, the CDR3 is TGTGCCAGCAGTGACTCTGGGAAACGGGAGCATGGCTACACCTTC. As protein: CASSDSGKREHGYTF.

The rearrangement links TRBV15 to TRBJ1-2; TRBD1 might be the D (6 bases). The length of the CDR3 is 18 residues. V lost 1 base, J lost 4 bases, and 22 bases lay in between. Germline CDR1 LNHNV, CDR2 YYDKDF (reference sequence). The CDR3 DNA follows: TGTGCCACCAGCAGAGTGTCCCGGGACAATAGAAGGGCCTATGGCTACACCTTC. It translates to CATSRVSRDNRRAYGYTF. Drawing the rest from reference TRBV15 and TRBJ1-2, the complete variable domain is DAMVIQNPRYQVTQFGKPVTLSCSQTLNHNVMYWYQQKSSQAPKLLFHYYDKDFNNEADTPDNFQSRRPNTSFCFLDIRSPGLGDTAMYLCATSRVSRDNRRAYGYTFGSGTRLTVV.

V is TRBV6-6 and J is TRBJ2-3, with a weak D call TRBD2 (5 bases). The CDR3 spans 15 residues. The germline V and J ends were trimmed by 2 bases and 1 base, with 10 bases remaining between them. Germline assignment: CDR1 MNHNY and CDR2 SVGAGI (reference sequence). The CDR3 nucleotides read TGTGCCAGCAGTTACGAGGGTAAGGGCACAGATACGCAGTATTTT. Encoded protein: CASSYEGKGTDTQYF.

V usage is TRBV6-1 and J usage is TRBJ2-7; the D gene is possibly TRBD1 (5 bases). The germline CDR1 and CDR2 sequences are MNHNS and SASEGT. V was pared by 2 bases and J by 1 base, with 9 bases between. The CDR3 spans 14 residues. CDR3 amino acids: CASSESYRSYEQYF. As DNA, the CDR3 is TGTGCCAGCAGTGAATCTTACAGGTCCTACGAGCAGTACTTC.

The chain couples TRBV6-1 to TRBJ1-3, with no clear D. The CDR3 extends over 17 amino acids. The V gene's germline CDR1 is MNHNS and CDR2 SASEGT. The V gene lost 0 bases and the J gene lost 0 bases, with 12 bases spanning the gap. CDR3 sequence (DNA): TGTGCCAGCAGTGAAGCGCTGGGCGGTCCCTCTGGAAACACCATATATTTT. Protein: CASSEALGGPSGNTIYF.

This chain connects TRBV28 to TRBJ1-1; a possible D gene is TRBD1 (5 bases). The germline V gene encodes CDR1 MDHEN and CDR2 SYDVKM. Deletions cut 11 bases from V and 3 bases from J, with 13 bases between. The CDR3 contains 12 residues. The CDR3 DNA is TGTGCCGGGCAAGCGGGGCACACTGAAGCTTTCTTT. This gives the protein CAGQAGHTEAFF. The entire variable domain, with the rest obtained from reference TRBV28 and TRBJ1-1, is as follows: DVKVTQSSRYLVKRTGEKVFLECVQDMDHENMFWYRQDPGLGLRLIYFSYDVKMKEKGDIPEGYSVSREKKERFSLILESASTNQTSMYLCAGQAGHTEAFFGQGTRLTVV.

V usage is TRBV19 and J usage is TRBJ2-3; a weak D match, TRBD2 (6 bases). In germline, CDR1 is LNHDA, CDR2 SQIVND (reference sequence). This CDR3 region has 16 residues. Trimming took 7 bases from V and 4 from J, leaving 21 bases between them. In DNA, the CDR3 is TGTGCCAGTACCTCCACCGGGAGCCCGGAGGCAGATACGCAGTATTTT. It yields the protein CASTSTGSPEADTQYF.

This chain joins TRBV4-1 and TRBJ1-1, with TRBD1 matching over 8 bases. The CDR3 is made up of 15 amino acids. V gave up 3 bases and J gave up 1 base; unmatched junction bases: 4. Germline-derived CDR1 and CDR2 are MGHRA and YSYEKL. The CDR3 spells CASSQYDRGNTEAFF. The CDR3 nucleotides are TGCGCCAGCAGCCAGTACGACAGGGGGAACACTGAAGCTTTCTTT.

The J gene is TRBJ1-5, the V gene TRBV2; TRBD1 agrees at 7 bases. Germline V gene lookup returns CDR1 SNHLY and CDR2 FYNNEI. This CDR3 comprises 14 residues. The trim removed 6 bases at V and 1 base at J, leaving 3 bases unmatched. CDR3 protein: CASRRGQSNQPQHF. For the CDR3, the DNA is TGTGCCAGCAGAAGGGGGCAAAGCAATCAGCCCCAGCATTTT. The full variable domain, with the rest looked up from reference TRBV2 and TRBJ1-5, is EPEVTQTPSHQVTQMGQEVILRCVPISNHLYFYWYRQILGQKVEFLVSFYNNEISEKSEIFDDQFSVERPDGSNFTLKIRSTKLEDSAMYFCASRRGQSNQPQHFGDGTRLSIL.

The gene calls are TRBV5-4 and TRBJ2-7, with TRBD2 as a possible D gene (6 bases). The CDR3 has 16 amino acids. Trimming removed 0 bases at V and 0 bases at J, with 13 bases between. Germline assignment: CDR1 SGHNT and CDR2 YYREEE (reference sequence). The CDR3 here is CASSLGGLTSSYEQYF. As DNA, the CDR3 is TGTGCCAGCAGCTTGGGGGGACTGACCAGCTCCTACGAGCAGTACTTC.

The CDR3 bases are TGTGCCAGCTCACCCCGGACAGGGGGTTGGACTGAAGCTTTCTTT. Amino acid sequence: CASSPRTGGWTEAFF. V and J are TRBV18 and TRBJ1-1, with 10 nucleotides matching TRBD1. Looked up from germline, CDR1 is KGHSH and CDR2 is LQKENI. The ends lost 3 bases at V and 5 bases at J; junction bases unmatched: 6. The CDR3 sequence is 15 residues long.

V gene TRBV7-2 combines with J gene TRBJ1-1; D is uncertain. The length of the CDR3 is 13 residues. In germline, CDR1 is SGHTA, CDR2 FQGNSA. The ends were cut back, 4 bases at V and 8 bases at J, with 14 bases in the middle. The CDR3 spells CASSSLQRPEAFF. The CDR3 DNA reads as TGTGCCAGCAGCTCCTTACAGCGGCCCGAAGCTTTCTTT.

The gene calls are TRBV11-2 and TRBJ1-2, with 8 nucleotides matching TRBD1. With V trimmed by 1 base and J by 0 bases, 1 base remained unmatched. The CDR3 contains 15 residues. The germline V gene encodes CDR1 SGHAT and CDR2 FQNNGV. In nucleotides, the CDR3 is TGTGCCAGCAGCTTAGGGACAGGGTCTAACTATGGCTACACCTTC. Protein: CASSLGTGSNYGYTF.

The chain carries TRBV6-1 and TRBJ2-7; unclear D gene. This CDR3 region has 14 residues. In germline, CDR1 is MNHNS, CDR2 SASEGT. V lost 4 bases, J lost 3 bases, and 13 bases lay in between. CDR3 bases: TGTGCCAGCAGTGTGGAGAGTATGGTCTACGAGCAGTACTTC. Its translation: CASSVESMVYEQYF.

This chain links TRBV30 with TRBJ1-2; TRBD1 aligns across 7 bases. CDR3 size: 16 residues. After removal of 0 bases from V and 8 bases from J, the junction contained 15 bases not matched to a gene. Per germline, CDR1 GTSNPN and CDR2 SVGIG (reference sequence). This CDR3 reads CAWSVPPRGEDVGYTF. As DNA, the CDR3 is TGTGCCTGGAGTGTACCTCCCAGGGGGGAAGATGTCGGCTACACCTTC.

This rearrangement joins TRBV18 to TRBJ2-1; tentatively, D is TRBD2 (6 bases). Germline loops: CDR1 KGHSH, CDR2 LQKENI. Trimming pared 1 base from V and 5 bases from J, leaving 6 bases between. This CDR3 has 13 amino acids. This chain's CDR3 is CASSPRGDNEQFF. In DNA, the CDR3 is TGTGCCAGCTCACCACGGGGGGACAATGAGCAGTTCTTC.

The rearrangement uses TRBV27 and TRBJ2-2; D unresolved. Germline V gene data show CDR1 as MNHEY and CDR2 as SMNVEV (reference sequence). The CDR3 consists of 14 residues. V was shortened by 7 bases and J by 1 base, with 10 bases between the two germline ends. The CDR3 DNA reads TGTGCCAGCAAGGAAGGTGTGAACACCGGGGAGCTGTTTTTT. This translates into CASKEGVNTGELFF.

The V and J genes are TRBV5-1 and TRBJ2-2, with D hard to call. The CDR3 runs to 14 residues. Germline values: CDR1 SGHRS, CDR2 YFSETQ. With 7 bases removed from V and 0 bases from J, the gap between germline ends came to 10 bases. The CDR3, as DNA: TGCGCCAGCGTCCAAGGTCCGAACACCGGGGAGCTGTTTTTT. Its protein product is CASVQGPNTGELFF.

The chain employs TRBV29-1 and TRBJ2-7; tentatively, D is TRBD1 or TRBD2 (5 bases each). This CDR3 contains 13 residues. V was shortened by 3 bases and J by 2 bases, with 11 bases between the two germline ends. CDR1 is SQVTM, CDR2 ANQGSEA, per germline. As DNA, the CDR3 is TGCAGCGTTGAGAGGGGCCAGCCCTACGAGCAGTACTTC. It encodes CSVERGQPYEQYF.

The genes are TRBV27 and TRBJ1-2; D not resolved. Germline V lookup: CDR1 MNHEY, CDR2 SMNVEV (reference sequence). The V end was cut by 2 bases, the J end by 3 bases, with 10 bases between. The CDR3 extends over 14 amino acids. CDR3: CASSLKIWHYGYTF. CDR3 nucleotide sequence: TGTGCCAGCAGTTTAAAGATCTGGCACTATGGCTACACCTTC.

The chain recombines TRBV19 with TRBJ1-1, with D possibly TRBD1 on 5 matching bases. Germline V gene sequence: CDR1 LNHDA, CDR2 SQIVND (reference sequence). This CDR3 spans 13 amino acids. V gave up 6 bases and J gave up 0 bases, with 8 bases separating them. This CDR3 reads CASRRQLNTEAFF. Written as DNA, the CDR3 is TGTGCCAGTAGACGACAGCTGAACACTGAAGCTTTCTTT.

The DNA of the CDR3 is TGTGCCAGCAGTAACCCTCGGCGGGACTACAATGAGCAGTTCTTC. This translates into CASSNPRRDYNEQFF. The J gene is TRBJ2-1, the V gene TRBV11-2, with TRBD2 as a possible D gene (6 bases). The CDR3 has 15 residues. The germline gives CDR1 SGHAT, CDR2 FQNNGV. Trimming pared 6 bases from V and 3 bases from J, leaving 15 bases between. Full variable domain (outside the CDR3, taken from reference TRBV11-2 and TRBJ2-1): EAGVAQSPRYKIIEKRQSVAFWCNPISGHATLYWYQQILGQGPKLLIQFQNNGVVDDSQLPKDRFSAERLKGVDSTLKIQPAKLEDSAVYLCASSNPRRDYNEQFFGPGTRLTVL.

The chain recombines TRBV9 with TRBJ2-3; maybe TRBD2 (6 bases). Germline CDR1 reads SGDLS; CDR2 reads YYNGEE. V was pared by 2 bases and J by 2 bases, with 9 bases between. The CDR3 consists of 14 residues. In DNA, the CDR3 is TGTGCCAGCAGCGTCGGGAGATCCACAGATACGCAGTATTTT. Amino acid sequence: CASSVGRSTDTQYF.

The rearrangement joins TRBV5-8 to TRBJ1-2; the D is unclear. This CDR3 contains 14 residues. Between the trimmed V and J ends, which lost 2 bases and 1 base, there was a span of 9 bases. Germline V CDR1 and CDR2: SGHTS, YDEGEE. CDR3 nucleotide sequence: TGTGCCAGCAGCTTTCCGGGGTTTAACTATGGCTACACCTTC. Its translation is CASSFPGFNYGYTF. The full variable domain, completed using reference TRBV5-8 and TRBJ1-2, is EAGVTQSPTHLIKTRGQQATLRCSPISGHTSVYWYQQALGLGLQFLLWYDEGEERNRGNFPPRFSGRQFPNYSSELNVNALELEDSALYLCASSFPGFNYGYTFGSGTRLTVV.